These 4 T cell receptor beta chains originate from one sample sequenced in a study of blood T cells in healthy people across ages. Primed by a sample-barcoded 5' primer and a J-beta primer mix, a second PCR proceeded for 7 to 11 cycles. In TCRdb, the 5' RACE reads were re-called with MiXCR into one record per CDR3 protein. This table has more than 1,000,000 distinct CDR3 sequences, under 30% appearing once. These sequences were also reported in another study, on T cells of mothers and their children.

Sequencing input: blood. These receptor sequences come from a girl aged 2-10 years in good health.

V gene TRBV15 combines with J gene TRBJ2-4; D is uncertain. Trimming left V 3 bases short and J 0 bases short, with 6 bases between. Germline CDR1 is LNHNV and CDR2 is YYDKDF (reference sequence). The CDR3 is made up of 14 amino acids. The CDR3 bases are TGTGCCACCAGCAGGGGAATAGCCAAAAACATTCAGTACTTC. The encoded protein is CATSRGIAKNIQYF.

This clonotype turned up a few times. The chain is built from TRBV21-1 and TRBJ2-4; the listed D gene, TRBD2, was not tested against the DNA. TRBV21-1 corresponds to a pseudogene. The CDR3 sequence is 18 residues long. The CDR3 here is CASTPLAGGPLAKNIQYF. The CDR3 DNA is TGTGCCAGCACCCCACTAGCGGGAGGGCCTTTAGCCAAAAACATTCAGTACTTC.

The chain combines TRBV5-1 with TRBJ2-5; 9 bases map to TRBD1. V trimming: 4 bases; J trimming: 0 bases; junction bases outside the gene matches: 4. This CDR3 has 15 amino acids. Germline V gene lookup returns CDR1 SGHRS and CDR2 YFSETQ. The CDR3 nucleotides read TGCGCCAGCAGCAGGACAGGGGCAAACCAAGAGACCCAGTACTTC. The encoded protein is CASSRTGANQETQYF.

This clonotype came up a few times. The chain carries TRBV6-1 and TRBJ2-7, with D perhaps matching TRBD2 (6 bases). V lost 5 bases and J lost 3, with 17 bases in between. The CDR3 loop spans 15 amino acids. CDR1 is MNHNS and CDR2 is SASEGT in the germline V gene. DNA for the CDR3: TGTGCCAGCAGTTGGGGGGAGGACTATCTCTACGAGCAGTACTTC. It specifies CASSWGEDYLYEQYF.